This TCR beta chain derives from a study of blood T cells in healthy people across ages. Overall study results and limits: Naive T cell percentage showed a strong correlation with the diversity of TCR beta.

On this clonotype itself: The antigen is unknown.

Trimming took off 6 bases at V and 2 bases at J, with 18 bases between the two ends. The CDR3 totals 16 residues. Sample-barcoded 5' priming and a J-beta primer mix drove a second PCR of roughly 6 to 12 cycles. In TCRdb, the 5' RACE reads were re-called with MiXCR into one record per CDR3 protein. Of roughly 730,000 distinct CDR3 sequences listed, more than 50% are singletons. This receptor was taken from a man aged 40-49 years in good health. The specimen sequenced was blood. This sequence joins TRBV12-3 or TRBV12-4 and TRBJ2-3; D gene ambiguous. CDR3 nucleotide sequence: TGTGCCAGCAGACGTAGTGCGGTTGGCCTCACAGATACGCAGTATTTT. Protein sequence: CASRRSAVGLTDTQYF.